The T cell receptor beta chain described here comes from a study of blood T cell repertoires in COVID-19. Study as a whole: PBMCs, B-cell-depleted T cells, or T cells were the source of the cDNA or gDNA that made up the material.

The assay was immunoSEQ multiplex PCR, and TCRdb's table has in-frame clones only and misses some. The sample yields under 300,000 clones, more than 75% seen once. The CDR3 is made up of 15 amino acids. Germline-derived CDR1 and CDR2 are SGHDT and YYEEEE. With 6 bases clipped from V and 0 bases from J, the junction kept 9 bases outside the gene matches. Sequencing was done on a sample of PBMCs or T cells enriched from blood (not recorded which). The rearrangement uses TRBV5-6 and TRBJ2-7, with TRBD1 matching over 7 bases. The receptor's source is a woman in her forties with acute COVID-19. The CDR3 protein is CASTSLRQGSYEQYF. The CDR3 bases are TGTGCCAGCACCTCGCTCCGACAGGGCTCCTACGAGCAGTACTTC.